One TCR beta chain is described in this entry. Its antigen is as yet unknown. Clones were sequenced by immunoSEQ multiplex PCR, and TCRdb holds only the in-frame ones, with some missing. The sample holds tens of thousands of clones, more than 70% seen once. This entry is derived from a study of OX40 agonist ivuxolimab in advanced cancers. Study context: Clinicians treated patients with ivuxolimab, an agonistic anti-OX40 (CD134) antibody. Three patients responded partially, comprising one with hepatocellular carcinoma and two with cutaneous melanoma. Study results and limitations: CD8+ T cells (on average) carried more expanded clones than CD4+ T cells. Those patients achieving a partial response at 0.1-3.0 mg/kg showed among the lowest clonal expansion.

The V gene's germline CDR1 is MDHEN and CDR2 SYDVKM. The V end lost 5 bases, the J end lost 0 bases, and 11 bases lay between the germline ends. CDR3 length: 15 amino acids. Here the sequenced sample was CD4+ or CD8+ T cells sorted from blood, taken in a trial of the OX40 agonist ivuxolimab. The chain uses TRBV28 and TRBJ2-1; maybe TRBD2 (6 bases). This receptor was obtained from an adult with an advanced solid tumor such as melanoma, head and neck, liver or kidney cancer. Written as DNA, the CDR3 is TGTGCCAGCAGTCTGATCGGGGGCTCCTACAATGAGCAGTTCTTC. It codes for CASSLIGGSYNEQFF.